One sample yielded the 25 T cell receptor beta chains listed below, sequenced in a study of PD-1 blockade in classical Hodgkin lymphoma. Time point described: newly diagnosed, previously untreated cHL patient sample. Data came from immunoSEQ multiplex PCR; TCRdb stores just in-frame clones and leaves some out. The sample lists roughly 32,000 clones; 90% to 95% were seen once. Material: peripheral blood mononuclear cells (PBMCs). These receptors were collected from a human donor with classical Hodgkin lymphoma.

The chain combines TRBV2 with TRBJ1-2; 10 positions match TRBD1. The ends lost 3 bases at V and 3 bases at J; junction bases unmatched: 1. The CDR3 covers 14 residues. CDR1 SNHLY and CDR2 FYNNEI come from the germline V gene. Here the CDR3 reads CASSETGGDYGYTF. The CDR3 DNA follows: TGTGCCAGCAGTGAGACAGGGGGCGACTATGGCTACACCTTC.

The CDR3 nucleotides read TGTGCCAGCTCGGCCCATAGGGACGGGACCTACGAGCAGTACTTC. Amino acid sequence: CASSAHRDGTYEQYF. The rearrangement links TRBV18 to TRBJ2-7; possibly TRBD1 or TRBD2 for D (5 bases each). Trimming took 6 bases from V and 2 from J, leaving 17 bases between them. The CDR3 is 15 residues long. The germline V gene has CDR1 KGHSH and CDR2 LQKENI.

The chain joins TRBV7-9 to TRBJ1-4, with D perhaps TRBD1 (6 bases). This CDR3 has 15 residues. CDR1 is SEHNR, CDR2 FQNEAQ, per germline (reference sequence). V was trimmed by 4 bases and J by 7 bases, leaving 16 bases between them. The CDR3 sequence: CASSSTGKVGEKLFF. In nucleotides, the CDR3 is TGTGCCAGCAGCTCTACAGGGAAAGTTGGTGAAAAACTGTTTTTT.

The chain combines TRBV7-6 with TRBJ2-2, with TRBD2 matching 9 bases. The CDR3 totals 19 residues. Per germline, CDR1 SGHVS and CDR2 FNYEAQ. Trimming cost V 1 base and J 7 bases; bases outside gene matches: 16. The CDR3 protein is CASSLVVAASGNPDGELFF. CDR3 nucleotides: TGTGCCAGCAGCTTAGTTGTCGCGGCTAGCGGGAACCCAGACGGGGAGCTGTTTTTT. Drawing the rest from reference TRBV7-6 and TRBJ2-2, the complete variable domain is GAGVSQSPRYKVTKRGQDVALRCDPISGHVSLYWYRQALGQGPEFLTYFNYEAQQDKSGLPNDRFSAERPEGSISTLTIQRTEQRDSAMYRCASSLVVAASGNPDGELFFGEGSRLTVL.

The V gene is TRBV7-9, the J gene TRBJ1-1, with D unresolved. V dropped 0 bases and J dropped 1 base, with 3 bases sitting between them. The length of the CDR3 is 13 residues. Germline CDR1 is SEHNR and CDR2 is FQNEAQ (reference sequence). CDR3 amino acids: CASSLAGNTEAFF. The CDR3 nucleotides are TGTGCCAGCAGCTTAGCAGGGAACACTGAAGCTTTCTTT.

The CDR3 protein is CASSQVGSGNTGELFF. In DNA form, the CDR3 reads TGCGCCAGCAGCCAAGTAGGTAGCGGGAACACCGGGGAGCTGTTTTTT. The chain links TRBV4-1 to TRBJ2-2, with TRBD2 as a possible D gene (6 bases). The CDR3 sequence is 16 residues long. The germline CDR1 and CDR2 sequences are MGHRA and YSYEKL. V lost 1 base and J lost 1, with 10 bases in between.

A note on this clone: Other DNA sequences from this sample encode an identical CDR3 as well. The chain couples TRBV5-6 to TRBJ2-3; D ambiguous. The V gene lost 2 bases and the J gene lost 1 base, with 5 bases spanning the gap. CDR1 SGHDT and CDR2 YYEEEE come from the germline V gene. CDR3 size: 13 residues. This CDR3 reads CASSFSGTDTQYF. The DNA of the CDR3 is TGTGCCAGCAGCTTTTCTGGCACAGATACGCAGTATTTT.

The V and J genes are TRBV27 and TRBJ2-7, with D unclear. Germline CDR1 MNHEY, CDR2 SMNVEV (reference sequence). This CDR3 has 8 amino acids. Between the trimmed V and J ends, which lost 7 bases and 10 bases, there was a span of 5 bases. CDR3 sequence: CASKPQYF. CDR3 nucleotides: TGTGCCAGCAAACCCCAGTACTTC.

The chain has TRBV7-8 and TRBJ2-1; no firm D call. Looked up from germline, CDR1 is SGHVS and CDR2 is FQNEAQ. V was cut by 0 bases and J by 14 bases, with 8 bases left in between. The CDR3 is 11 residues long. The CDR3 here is CASSLAAKEFF. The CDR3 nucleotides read TGTGCCAGCAGCTTAGCGGCGAAGGAGTTCTTC.

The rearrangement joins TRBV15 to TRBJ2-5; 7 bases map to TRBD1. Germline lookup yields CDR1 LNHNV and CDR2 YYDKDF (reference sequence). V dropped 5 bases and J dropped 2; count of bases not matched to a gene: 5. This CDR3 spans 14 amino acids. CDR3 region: CATSPRRGQETQYF. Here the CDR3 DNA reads TGTGCCACCAGCCCCCGCAGGGGGCAAGAGACCCAGTACTTC.

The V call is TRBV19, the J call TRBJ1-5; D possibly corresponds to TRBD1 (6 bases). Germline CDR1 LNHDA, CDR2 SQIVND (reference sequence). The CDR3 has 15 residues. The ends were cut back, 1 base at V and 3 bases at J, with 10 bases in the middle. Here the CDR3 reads CASSIADRFNQPQHF. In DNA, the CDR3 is TGTGCCAGTAGTATAGCAGACAGGTTCAATCAGCCCCAGCATTTT.

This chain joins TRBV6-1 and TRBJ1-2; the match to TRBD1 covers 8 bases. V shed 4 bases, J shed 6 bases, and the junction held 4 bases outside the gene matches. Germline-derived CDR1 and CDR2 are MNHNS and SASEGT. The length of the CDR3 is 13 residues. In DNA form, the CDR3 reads TGTGCCAGCAGTGTAGGGACAGGAGATGGCTACACCTTC. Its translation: CASSVGTGDGYTF.

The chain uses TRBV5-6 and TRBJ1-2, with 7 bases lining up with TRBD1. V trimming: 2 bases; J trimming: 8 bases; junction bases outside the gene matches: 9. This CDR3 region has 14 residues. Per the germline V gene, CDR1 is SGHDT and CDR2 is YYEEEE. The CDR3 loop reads CASSFLTGSEGYTF. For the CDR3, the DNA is TGTGCCAGCAGCTTCTTGACAGGGTCAGAAGGCTACACCTTC. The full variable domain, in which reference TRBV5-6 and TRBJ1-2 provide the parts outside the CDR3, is DAGVTQSPTHLIKTRGQQVTLRCSPKSGHDTVSWYQQALGQGPQFIFQYYEEEERQRGNFPDRFSGHQFPNYSSELNVNALLLGDSALYLCASSFLTGSEGYTFGSGTRLTVV.

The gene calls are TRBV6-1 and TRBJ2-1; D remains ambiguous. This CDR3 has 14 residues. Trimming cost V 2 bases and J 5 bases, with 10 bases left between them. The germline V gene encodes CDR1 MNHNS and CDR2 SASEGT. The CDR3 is CASSESDGHNEQFF. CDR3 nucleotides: TGTGCCAGCAGTGAATCGGACGGCCACAATGAGCAGTTCTTC.

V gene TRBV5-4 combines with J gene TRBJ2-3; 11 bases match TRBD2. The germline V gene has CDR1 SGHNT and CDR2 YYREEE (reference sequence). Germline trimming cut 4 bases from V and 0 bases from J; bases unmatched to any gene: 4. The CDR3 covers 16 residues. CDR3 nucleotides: TGTGCCAGCAGCGGGACTAGCGGTCCTAGCACAGATACGCAGTATTTT. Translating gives CASSGTSGPSTDTQYF.

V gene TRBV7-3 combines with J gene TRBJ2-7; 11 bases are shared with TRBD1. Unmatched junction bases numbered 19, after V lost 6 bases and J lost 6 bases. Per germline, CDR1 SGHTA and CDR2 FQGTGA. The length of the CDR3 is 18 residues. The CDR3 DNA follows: TGTGCCAGCAGTCTCAGGGACAGGGGGTTGTTACCCTTCTCCGAGCAGTACTTC. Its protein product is CASSLRDRGLLPFSEQYF.

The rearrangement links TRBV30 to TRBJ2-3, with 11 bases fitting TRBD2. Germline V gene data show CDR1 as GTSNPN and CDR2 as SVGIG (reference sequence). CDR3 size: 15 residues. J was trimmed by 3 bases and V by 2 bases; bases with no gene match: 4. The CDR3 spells CAWSFSGGATDTQYF. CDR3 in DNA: TGTGCCTGGAGTTTTAGCGGGGGGGCAACAGATACGCAGTATTTT.

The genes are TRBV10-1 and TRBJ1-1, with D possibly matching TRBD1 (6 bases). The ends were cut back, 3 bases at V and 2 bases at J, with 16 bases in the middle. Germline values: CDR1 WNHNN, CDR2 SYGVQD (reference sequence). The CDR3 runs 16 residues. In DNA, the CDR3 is TGCGCCAGCAGTGATTCCTGGGAGGGGGGAAACACTGAAGCTTTCTTT. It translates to CASSDSWEGGNTEAFF.

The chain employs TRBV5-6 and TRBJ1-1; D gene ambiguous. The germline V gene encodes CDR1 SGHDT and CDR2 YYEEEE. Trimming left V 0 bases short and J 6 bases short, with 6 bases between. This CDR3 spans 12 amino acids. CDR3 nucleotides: TGTGCCAGCAGCTTGGTGGTATCTGAAGCTTTCTTT. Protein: CASSLVVSEAFF.

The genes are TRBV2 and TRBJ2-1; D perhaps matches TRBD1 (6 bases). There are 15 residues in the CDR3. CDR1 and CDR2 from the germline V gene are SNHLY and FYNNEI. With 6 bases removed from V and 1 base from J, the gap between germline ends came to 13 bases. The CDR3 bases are TGTGCCAGCAGCCGACAGGCTGGGTCCTACAATGAGCAGTTCTTC. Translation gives CASSRQAGSYNEQFF. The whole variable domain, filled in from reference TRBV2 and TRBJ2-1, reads EPEVTQTPSHQVTQMGQEVILRCVPISNHLYFYWYRQILGQKVEFLVSFYNNEISEKSEIFDDQFSVERPDGSNFTLKIRSTKLEDSAMYFCASSRQAGSYNEQFFGPGTRLTVL.

The CDR3 nucleotides are TGTGCCAGCAGCCAAGTGGAGGGAATAGATACGCAGTATTTT. This gives the protein CASSQVEGIDTQYF. The chain couples TRBV4-2 to TRBJ2-3; the D gene is possibly TRBD2 (6 bases). Germline-derived CDR1 and CDR2 are LGHNA and YNFKEQ. The CDR3 consists of 14 residues. Trimming cost V 1 base and J 5 bases, with 10 bases left between them.

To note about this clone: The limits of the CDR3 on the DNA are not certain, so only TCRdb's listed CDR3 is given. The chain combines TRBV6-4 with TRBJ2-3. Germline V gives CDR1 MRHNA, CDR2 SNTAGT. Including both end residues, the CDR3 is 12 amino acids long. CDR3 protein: CATYRCTDTQYF.

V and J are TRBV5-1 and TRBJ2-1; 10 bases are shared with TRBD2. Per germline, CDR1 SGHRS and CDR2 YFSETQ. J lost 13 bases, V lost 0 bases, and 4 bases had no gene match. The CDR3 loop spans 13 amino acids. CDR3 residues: CASSLASSGGQFF. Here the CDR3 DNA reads TGCGCCAGCAGCTTGGCATCTAGCGGGGGACAGTTCTTC.

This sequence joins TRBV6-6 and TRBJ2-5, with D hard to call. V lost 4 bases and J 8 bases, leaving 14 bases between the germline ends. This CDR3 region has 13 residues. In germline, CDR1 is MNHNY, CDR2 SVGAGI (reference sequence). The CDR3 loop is CASSSGPSDTQYF. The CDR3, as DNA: TGTGCCAGCAGTTCCGGTCCCTCAGATACCCAGTACTTC.

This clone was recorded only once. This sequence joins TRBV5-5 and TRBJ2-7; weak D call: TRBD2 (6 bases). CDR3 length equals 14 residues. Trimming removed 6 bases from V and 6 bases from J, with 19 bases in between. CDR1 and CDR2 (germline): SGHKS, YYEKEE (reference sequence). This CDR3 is CASKRDPNGGEQYF. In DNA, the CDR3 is TGTGCCAGCAAACGGGACCCCAACGGGGGCGAGCAGTACTTC.